Listed below are T cell receptor beta chains from one sample, sequenced in a study of blood T cells in healthy people across ages. From the 5' RACE reads, TCRdb called clonotypes with MiXCR, one entry per CDR3 protein. This table has some 1,800,000 distinct CDR3 sequences, 39% appearing once. Specimen: blood. The receptor set was obtained from a human donor in good health. CDR3s include the opening cysteine and the closing phenylalanine or tryptophan. Each record gives: D gene, clone size, J gene, V gene, CDR3 protein, CDR3 DNA. A D gene is named only where the DNA matches it firmly. Size is omitted from some rows. Given values are once, few, many or a class for expanded clones.

- few TRBJ2-1 TRBV7-2 CASSFPGSWEQFF TGTGCCAGCAGCTTCCCCGGAAGTTGGGAGCAGTTCTTC
TRBD1 few TRBJ2-7 TRBV6-1 CASSDNRGYGEQYF TGTGCCAGCAGTGATAACAGGGGTTACGGCGAGCAGTACTTC
TRBD1 few TRBJ2-5 TRBV7-2 CASSLIKGQLKTQYF TGTGCCAGCAGCCTAATAAAGGGACAGTTAAAGACCCAGTACTTC
- - TRBJ1-4 TRBV14 CASSSQMEEKLFF TGTGCCAGCAGCTCTCAGATGGAGGAAAAACTGTTTTTT
TRBD2 few TRBJ2-1 TRBV6-4 CASSPGASGVNEQFF TGTGCCAGCAGCCCGGGGGCTAGCGGGGTCAATGAGCAGTTCTTC
TRBD2 - TRBJ2-1 TRBV5-1 CASSLETSAYNEQFF TGCGCCAGCAGCTTGGAGACTAGCGCCTACAATGAGCAGTTCTTC
- few TRBJ1-2 TRBV20-1 CSPLSWSPNYGYTF TGCAGTCCCCTCTCCTGGAGCCCAAACTATGGCTACACCTTC
- - TRBJ2-7 TRBV20-1 CSARTRSYEQYF TGCAGTGCTAGGACTAGATCCTACGAGCAGTACTTC
TRBD2 - TRBJ2-1 TRBV3-1 CASSLEGGLASYNEQFF TGTGCCAGCAGCTTAGAGGGCGGACTAGCCTCCTACAATGAGCAGTTCTTC
TRBD2 - TRBJ2-7 TRBV6-2/TRBV6-3 CASSYSWASGGYEQYF TGTGCCAGCAGTTATTCTTGGGCTAGCGGGGGCTACGAGCAGTACTTC
- few TRBJ2-1 TRBV5-1 CASSLGVRDLQFF TGCGCCAGCAGCTTGGGGGTTAGGGATCTACAGTTCTTC
- - TRBJ2-5 TRBV5-6 CASSLVGATQETQYF TGTGCCAGCAGCTTGGTCGGCGCTACCCAAGAGACCCAGTACTTC
TRBD1 - TRBJ2-2 TRBV7-3 CASSSKTGGNTGELFF TGTGCCAGCAGCTCAAAGACAGGGGGCAACACCGGGGAGCTGTTTTTT